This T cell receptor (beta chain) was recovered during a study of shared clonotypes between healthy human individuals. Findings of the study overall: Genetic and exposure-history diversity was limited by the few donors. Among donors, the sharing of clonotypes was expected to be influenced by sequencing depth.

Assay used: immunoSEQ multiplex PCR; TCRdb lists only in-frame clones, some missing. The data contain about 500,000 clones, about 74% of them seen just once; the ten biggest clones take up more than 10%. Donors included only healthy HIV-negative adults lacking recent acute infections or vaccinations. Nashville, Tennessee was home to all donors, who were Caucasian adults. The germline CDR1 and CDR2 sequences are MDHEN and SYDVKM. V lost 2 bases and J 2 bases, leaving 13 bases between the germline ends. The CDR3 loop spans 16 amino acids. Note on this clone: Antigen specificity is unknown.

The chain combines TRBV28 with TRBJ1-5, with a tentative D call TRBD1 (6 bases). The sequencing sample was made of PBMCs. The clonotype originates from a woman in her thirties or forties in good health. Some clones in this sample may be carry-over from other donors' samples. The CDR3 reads CASSLGAGGGNQPQHF. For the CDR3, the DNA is TGTGCCAGCAGTTTAGGCGCGGGGGGCGGCAATCAGCCCCAGCATTTT.